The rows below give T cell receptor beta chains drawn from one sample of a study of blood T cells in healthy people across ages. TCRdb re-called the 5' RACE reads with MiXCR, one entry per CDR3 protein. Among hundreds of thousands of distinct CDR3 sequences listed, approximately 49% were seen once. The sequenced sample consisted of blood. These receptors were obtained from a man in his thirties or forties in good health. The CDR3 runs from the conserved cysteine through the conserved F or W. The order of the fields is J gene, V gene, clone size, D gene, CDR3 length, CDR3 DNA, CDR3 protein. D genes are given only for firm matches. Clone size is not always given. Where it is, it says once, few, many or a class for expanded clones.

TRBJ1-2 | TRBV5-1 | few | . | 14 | TGCGCCAGCAGCCCGGGGGGCACCTTCTATGGCTACACCTTC | CASSPGGTFYGYTF
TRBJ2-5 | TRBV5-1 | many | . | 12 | TGCGCCAGCAGCTTGGAGGGAGAGACCCAGTACTTC | CASSLEGETQYF
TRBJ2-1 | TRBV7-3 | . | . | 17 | TGTGCCAGCAGCCCCGAACCCCGGTATCGGGGCTACAATGAGCAGTTCTTC | CASSPEPRYRGYNEQFF
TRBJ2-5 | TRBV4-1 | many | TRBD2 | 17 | TGCGCCAGCAGCCAAGAAACTAGCGGGGGGCTACAAGAGACCCAGTACTTC | CASSQETSGGLQETQYF
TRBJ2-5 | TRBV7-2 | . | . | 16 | TGTGCCAGCAGCTTAGGGCCAGGACAGACCCAAGAGACCCAGTACTTC | CASSLGPGQTQETQYF
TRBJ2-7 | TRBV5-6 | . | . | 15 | TGTGCCAGCAGCTTGGGGTCAGGGGCAGGCTACGAGCAGTACTTC | CASSLGSGAGYEQYF
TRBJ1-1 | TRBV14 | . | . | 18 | TGTGCCAGCAGCCAGGGAGGGACGCCCACGGGAAAGAACACTGAAGCTTTCTTT | CASSQGGTPTGKNTEAFF
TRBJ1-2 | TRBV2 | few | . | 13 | TGTGCCAGCAGTGCGGGACCGGGGAGGGGCTACACCTTC | CASSAGPGRGYTF
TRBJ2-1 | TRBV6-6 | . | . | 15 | TGTGCCAGCAGTTACGCCAACAGCTCCTACAATGAGCAGTTCTTC | CASSYANSSYNEQFF
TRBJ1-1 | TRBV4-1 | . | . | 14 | TGCGCCAGCAAAAACAGGGCCAGGAACACTGAAGCTTTCTTT | CASKNRARNTEAFF
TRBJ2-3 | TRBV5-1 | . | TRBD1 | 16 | TGCGCCAGCAGCTTGCAGGGGGCTCTTCCCACAGATACGCAGTATTTT | CASSLQGALPTDTQYF
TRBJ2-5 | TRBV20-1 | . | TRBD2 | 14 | TGCAGTGCTAGAGATAGCGGGGACCTCGAGACCCAGTACTTC | CSARDSGDLETQYF
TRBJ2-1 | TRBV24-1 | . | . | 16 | TGTGCCACCAGTGACCCGACTACCAGCTCCTACAATGAGCAGTTCTTC | CATSDPTTSSYNEQFF
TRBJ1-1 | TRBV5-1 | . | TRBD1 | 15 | TGCGCCAGCAGCCCTCCGGGACAGGGAGTCACTGAAGCTTTCTTT | CASSPPGQGVTEAFF
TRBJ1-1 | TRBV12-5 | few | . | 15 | TGTGCTAGTGGTTTGATAAGGGGGTCTTACACTGAAGCTTTCTTT | CASGLIRGSYTEAFF
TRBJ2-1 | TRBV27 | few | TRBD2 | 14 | TGTGCCAGCAGTTTTCTAGCGGGGGGCAATGAGCAGTTCTTC | CASSFLAGGNEQFF
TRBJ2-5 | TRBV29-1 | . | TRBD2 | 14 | TGCAGCGTTGAAGTCGGGGGGTTTCAAGAGACCCAGTACTTC | CSVEVGGFQETQYF
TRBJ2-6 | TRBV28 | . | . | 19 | TGTGCCAGCAGTTTATGGAGGCCGAATCCCGACTCTGGGGCCAACGTCCTGACTTTC | CASSLWRPNPDSGANVLTF
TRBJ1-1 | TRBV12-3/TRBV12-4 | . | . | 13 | TGTGCCAGCAGAGCTGGCGAGGGCACTGAAGCTTTCTTT | CASRAGEGTEAFF
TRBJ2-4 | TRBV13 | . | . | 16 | TGTGCCAGCAGCTTATTCGCGTCCTTAGCCAAAAACATTCAGTACTTC | CASSLFASLAKNIQYF
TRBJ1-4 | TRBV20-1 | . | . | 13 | TGCAGTGCTCCCGAGCGGCACAGTGAAAAACTGTTTTTT | CSAPERHSEKLFF
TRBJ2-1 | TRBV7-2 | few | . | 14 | TGTGCCAGCAGCTTACTGACAGCCCACAATGAGCAGTTCTTC | CASSLLTAHNEQFF